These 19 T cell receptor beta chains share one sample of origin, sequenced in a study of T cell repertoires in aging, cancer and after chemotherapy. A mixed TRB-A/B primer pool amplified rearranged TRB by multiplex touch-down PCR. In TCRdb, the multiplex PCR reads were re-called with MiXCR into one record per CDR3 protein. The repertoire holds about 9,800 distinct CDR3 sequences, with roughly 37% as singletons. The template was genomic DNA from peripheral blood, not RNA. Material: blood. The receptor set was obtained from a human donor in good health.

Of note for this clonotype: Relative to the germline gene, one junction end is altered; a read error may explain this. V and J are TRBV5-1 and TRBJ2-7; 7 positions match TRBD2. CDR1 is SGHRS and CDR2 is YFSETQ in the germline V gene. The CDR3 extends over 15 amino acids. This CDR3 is CARSTYGTTTYEQYF. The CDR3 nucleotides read TGTGCCAGAAGTACGTACGGGACTACAACCTACGAGCAGTACTTC. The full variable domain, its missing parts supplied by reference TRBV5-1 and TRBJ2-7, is KAGVTQTPRYLIKTRGQQVTLSCSPISGHRSVSWYQQTPGQGLQFLFEYFSETQRNKGNFPGRFSGRQFSNSRSEMNVSTLELGDSALYLCARSTYGTTTYEQYFGPGTRLTVT.

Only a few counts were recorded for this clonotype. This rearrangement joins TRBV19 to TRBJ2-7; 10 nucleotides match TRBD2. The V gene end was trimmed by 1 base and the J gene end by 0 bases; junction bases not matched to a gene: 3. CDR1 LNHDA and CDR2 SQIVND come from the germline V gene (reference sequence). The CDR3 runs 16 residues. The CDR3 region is CASSIGLAGPSYEQYF. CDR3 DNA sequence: TGTGCCAGTAGTATAGGACTAGCGGGCCCCTCCTACGAGCAGTACTTC.

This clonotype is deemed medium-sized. CDR3 residues: CASSRTFTYNEQFF. The CDR3 nucleotides are TGTGCCAGCAGTCGGACTTTTACCTACAATGAGCAGTTCTTC. The chain carries TRBV6-2 or TRBV6-3 and TRBJ2-1, with D perhaps TRBD2 (5 bases). The germline gives CDR1 MNHEY, CDR2 SVGEGT. V was cut by 5 bases and J by 2 bases, with 10 bases left in between. The CDR3 loop spans 14 amino acids.

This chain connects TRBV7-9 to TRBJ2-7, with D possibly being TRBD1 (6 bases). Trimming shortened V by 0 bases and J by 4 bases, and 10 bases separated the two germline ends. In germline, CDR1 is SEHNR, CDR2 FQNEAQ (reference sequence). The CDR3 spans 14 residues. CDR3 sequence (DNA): TGTGCCAGCAGCTTAGCTGGACAGTTTTACGAGCAGTACTTC. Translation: CASSLAGQFYEQYF. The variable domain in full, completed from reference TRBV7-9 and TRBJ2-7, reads DTGVSQNPRHKITKRGQNVTFRCDPISEHNRLYWYRQTLGQGPEFLTYFQNEAQLEKSRLLSDRFSAERPKGSFSTLEIQRTEQGDSAMYLCASSLAGQFYEQYFGPGTRLTVT.

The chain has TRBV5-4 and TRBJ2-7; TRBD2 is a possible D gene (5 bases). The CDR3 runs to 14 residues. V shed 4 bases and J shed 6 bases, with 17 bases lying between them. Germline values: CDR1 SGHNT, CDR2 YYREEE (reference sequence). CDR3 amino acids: CASSTTRQAGEQYF. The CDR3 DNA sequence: TGTGCCAGCAGCACTACGCGGCAGGCGGGCGAGCAGTACTTC.

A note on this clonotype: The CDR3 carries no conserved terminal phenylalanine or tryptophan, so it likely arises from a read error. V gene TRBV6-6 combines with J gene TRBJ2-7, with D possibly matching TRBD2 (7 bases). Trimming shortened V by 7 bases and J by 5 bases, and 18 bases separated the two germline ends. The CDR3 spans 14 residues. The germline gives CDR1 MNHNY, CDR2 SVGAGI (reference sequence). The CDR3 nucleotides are TGTGCCAGCACCTTGGGGGGGGCTCTGGACGAGCAGTACCTC. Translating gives CASTLGGALDEQYL.

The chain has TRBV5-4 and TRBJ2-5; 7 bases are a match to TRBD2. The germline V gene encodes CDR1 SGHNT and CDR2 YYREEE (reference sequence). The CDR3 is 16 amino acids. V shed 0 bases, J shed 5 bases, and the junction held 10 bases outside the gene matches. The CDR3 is CASSLGLGGSEETQYF. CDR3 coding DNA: TGTGCCAGCAGCTTGGGGCTCGGCGGGAGCGAGGAGACCCAGTACTTC.

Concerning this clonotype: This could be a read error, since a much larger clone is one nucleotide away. The CDR3 protein is CASRPARTSGGDNKQFF. The CDR3 coding sequence is TGTGCCAGCAGACCCGCGCGGACTAGCGGGGGAGACAATAAGCAGTTCTTC. The chain joins TRBV6-2 or TRBV6-3 to TRBJ2-1; 13 bases are shared with TRBD2. The CDR3 covers 17 residues. Germline V CDR1 and CDR2: MNHEY, SVGEGT.

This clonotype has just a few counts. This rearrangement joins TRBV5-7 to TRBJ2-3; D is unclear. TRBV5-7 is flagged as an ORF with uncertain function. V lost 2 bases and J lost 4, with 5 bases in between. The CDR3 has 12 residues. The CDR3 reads CASSFWADTQYF. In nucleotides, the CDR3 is TGTGCCAGCAGCTTCTGGGCAGATACGCAGTATTTT.

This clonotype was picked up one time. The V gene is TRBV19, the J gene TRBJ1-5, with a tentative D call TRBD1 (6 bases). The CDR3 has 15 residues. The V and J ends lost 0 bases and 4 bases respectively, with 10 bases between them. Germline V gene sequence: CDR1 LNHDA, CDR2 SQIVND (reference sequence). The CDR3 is CASSIDWTENQPQHF. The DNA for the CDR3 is TGTGCCAGTAGTATAGATTGGACAGAGAATCAGCCCCAGCATTTT.

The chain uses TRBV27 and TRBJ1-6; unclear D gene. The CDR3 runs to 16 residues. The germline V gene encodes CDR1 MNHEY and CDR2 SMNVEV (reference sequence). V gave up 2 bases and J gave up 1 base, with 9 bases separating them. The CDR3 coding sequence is TGTGCCAGCAGTTTAGGGAAACGGTCCTATAATTCACCCCTCCACTTT. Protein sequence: CASSLGKRSYNSPLHF.

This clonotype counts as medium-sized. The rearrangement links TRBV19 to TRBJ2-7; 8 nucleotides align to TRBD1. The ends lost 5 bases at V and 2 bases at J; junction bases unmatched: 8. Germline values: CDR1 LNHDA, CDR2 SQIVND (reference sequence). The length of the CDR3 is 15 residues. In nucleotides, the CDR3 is TGTGCCAGTAGTCCCGGGACAGGAGTGCCCTACGAGCAGTACTTC. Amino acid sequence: CASSPGTGVPYEQYF.

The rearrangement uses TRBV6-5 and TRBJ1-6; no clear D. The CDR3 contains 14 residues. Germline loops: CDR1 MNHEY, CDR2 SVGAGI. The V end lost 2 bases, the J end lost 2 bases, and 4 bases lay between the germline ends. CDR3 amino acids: CASSYDTYNSPLHF. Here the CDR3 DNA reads TGTGCCAGCAGTTACGACACCTATAATTCACCCCTCCACTTT.

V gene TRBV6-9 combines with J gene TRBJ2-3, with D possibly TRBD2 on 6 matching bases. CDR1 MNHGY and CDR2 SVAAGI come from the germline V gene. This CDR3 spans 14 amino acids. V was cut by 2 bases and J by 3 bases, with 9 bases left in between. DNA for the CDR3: TGTGCCAGCAGTTATGTGGAGGGGACAGATACGCAGTATTTT. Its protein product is CASSYVEGTDTQYF.

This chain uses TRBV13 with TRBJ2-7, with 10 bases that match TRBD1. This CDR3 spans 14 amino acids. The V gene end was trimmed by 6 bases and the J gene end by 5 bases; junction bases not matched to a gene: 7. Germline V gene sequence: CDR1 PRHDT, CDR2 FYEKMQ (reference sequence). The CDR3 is CASSLDRGSHEQYF. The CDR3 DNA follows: TGTGCCAGCAGTTTGGACAGGGGGTCTCACGAGCAGTACTTC.

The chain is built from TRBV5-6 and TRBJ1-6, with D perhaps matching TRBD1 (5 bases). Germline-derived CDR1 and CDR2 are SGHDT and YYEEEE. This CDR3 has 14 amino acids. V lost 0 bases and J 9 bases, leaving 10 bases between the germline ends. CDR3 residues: CASSLDRGGSPLHF. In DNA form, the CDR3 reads TGTGCCAGCAGCTTGGATAGGGGAGGTTCACCCCTCCACTTT.

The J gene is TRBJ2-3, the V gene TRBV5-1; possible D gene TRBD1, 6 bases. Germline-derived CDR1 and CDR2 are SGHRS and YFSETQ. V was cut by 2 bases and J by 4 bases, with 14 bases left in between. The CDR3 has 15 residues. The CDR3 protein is CASSLGDMGSDTQYF. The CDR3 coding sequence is TGCGCCAGCAGCTTAGGGGACATGGGTTCAGATACGCAGTATTTT.

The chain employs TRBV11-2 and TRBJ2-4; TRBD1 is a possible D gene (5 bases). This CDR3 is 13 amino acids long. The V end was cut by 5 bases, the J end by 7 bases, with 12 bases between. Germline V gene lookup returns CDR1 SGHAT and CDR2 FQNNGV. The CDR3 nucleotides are TGTGCCAGCAGCCCTCAAGGGGTCAACATTCAGTACTTC. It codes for CASSPQGVNIQYF.

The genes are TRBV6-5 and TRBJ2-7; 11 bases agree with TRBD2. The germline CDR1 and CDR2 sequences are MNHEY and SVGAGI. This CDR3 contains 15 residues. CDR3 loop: CVSSSPGTSGYEQYF. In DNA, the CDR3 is TGTGTTAGCAGTTCGCCCGGGACTAGCGGCTACGAGCAGTACTTC.